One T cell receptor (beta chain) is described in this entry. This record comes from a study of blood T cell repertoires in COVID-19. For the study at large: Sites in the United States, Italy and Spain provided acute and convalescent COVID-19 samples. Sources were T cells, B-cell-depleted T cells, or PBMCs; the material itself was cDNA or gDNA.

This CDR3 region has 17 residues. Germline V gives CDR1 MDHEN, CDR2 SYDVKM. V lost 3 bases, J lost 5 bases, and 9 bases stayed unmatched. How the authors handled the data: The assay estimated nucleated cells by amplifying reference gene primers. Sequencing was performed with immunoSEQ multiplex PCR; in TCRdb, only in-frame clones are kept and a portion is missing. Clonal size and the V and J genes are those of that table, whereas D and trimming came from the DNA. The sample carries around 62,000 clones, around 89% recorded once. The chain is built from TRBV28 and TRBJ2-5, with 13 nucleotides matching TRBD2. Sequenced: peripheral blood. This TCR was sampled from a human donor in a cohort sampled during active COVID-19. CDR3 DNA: TGTGCCAGCAGTTTGGGACTAGCGGGGCCCCGGGGGGAGACCCAGTACTTC. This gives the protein CASSLGLAGPRGETQYF.